What follows are 27 T cell receptor beta chains derived from one specimen sequenced in a study of control samples from healthy donors and cancer patients. Using immunoSEQ multiplex PCR, the repertoire was profiled, and TCRdb retains in-frame clones only, with some absent. The data show 65,000 to 90,000 clones, with 94% seen just once and 2.5% to 3% held by the top ten. The specimen was blood. The receptors shown here come from a woman in her 30s in good health.

The gene calls are TRBV4-1 and TRBJ1-2; D is ambiguous. V lost 5 bases and J lost 0, with 16 bases in between. Germline assignment: CDR1 MGHRA and CDR2 YSYEKL. This CDR3 spans 16 amino acids. The CDR3: CASSYSLHEPNYGYTF. The CDR3 DNA sequence: TGCGCCAGCAGCTACTCCCTACATGAGCCTAACTATGGCTACACCTTC.

This chain joins TRBV5-1 and TRBJ2-4; the D is unclear. Germline V gene data show CDR1 as SGHRS and CDR2 as YFSETQ. The CDR3 sequence is 14 residues long. The V end was cut by 3 bases, the J end by 0 bases, with 7 bases between. The CDR3 region has the DNA TGCGCCAGCAGCTGGACGGAAGCCAAAAACATTCAGTACTTC. Translation gives CASSWTEAKNIQYF.

The chain joins TRBV5-5 to TRBJ1-2, with 7 nucleotides matching TRBD1. In germline, CDR1 is SGHKS, CDR2 YYEKEE (reference sequence). The CDR3 is 15 amino acids. Germline trimming cut 4 bases from V and 0 bases from J; bases unmatched to any gene: 6. The CDR3 bases are TGTGCCAGCAGCCTCTGGGACAGCGCTAACTATGGCTACACCTTC. It yields the protein CASSLWDSANYGYTF.

The V gene is TRBV4-1, the J gene TRBJ2-1, with 9 bases matching TRBD2. The CDR3 spans 16 residues. V was pared by 1 base and J by 7 bases, with 8 bases of the junction left unmatched. Germline assignment: CDR1 MGHRA and CDR2 YSYEKL. The CDR3 sequence is CASSQAHSGGRNEQFF. The DNA for the CDR3 is TGCGCCAGCAGCCAAGCCCACAGCGGGGGGCGAAATGAGCAGTTCTTC.

V is TRBV4-2 and J is TRBJ2-5; D ambiguous. Germline V gene lookup returns CDR1 LGHNA and CDR2 YNFKEQ. The CDR3 extends over 14 amino acids. The V end was cut by 2 bases, the J end by 5 bases, with 12 bases between. This chain's CDR3 is CASSQTAVGETQYF. The CDR3 nucleotides are TGTGCCAGCAGCCAAACTGCGGTGGGGGAGACCCAGTACTTC.

About this clone itself: The junction departs from germline at one end; a sequencing error may be responsible. V and J are TRBV12-3 or TRBV12-4 and TRBJ2-7, with 9 bases identical to TRBD1. The CDR3 consists of 13 residues. CDR3 sequence (DNA): TGTGCCAGCAGAGGACAGGGGATCTACGGGCAGTACTTC. This sequence encodes CASRGQGIYGQYF.

V is TRBV6-5 and J is TRBJ2-1; 11 bases align to TRBD2. This CDR3 region has 15 residues. The V gene's germline CDR1 is MNHEY and CDR2 SVGAGI. The ends lost 2 bases at V and 8 bases at J; junction bases unmatched: 5. CDR3 sequence (DNA): TGTGCCAGCAGTTACCGAGTAGCGGGGGGGCATGAGCAGTTCTTC. It encodes CASSYRVAGGHEQFF.

The sample holds one count of this clone. V and J are TRBV6-2 or TRBV6-3 and TRBJ2-7; D is unresolved. The CDR3 has 14 residues. Germline CDR1 reads MNHEY; CDR2 reads SVGEGT. V lost 0 bases and J lost 6, with 12 bases in between. CDR3 protein: CASSYSEPAVEQYF. The CDR3 region has the DNA TGTGCCAGCAGTTACTCTGAGCCTGCAGTCGAGCAGTACTTC.

The J gene is TRBJ1-5, the V gene TRBV24-1; D may be TRBD1 (6 bases). This CDR3 has 13 residues. V shed 1 base and J shed 7 bases, with 7 bases lying between them. The germline V gene has CDR1 KGHDR and CDR2 SFDVKD. CDR3 protein: CATSDLGGQPQHF. The DNA for the CDR3 is TGTGCCACCAGTGATTTAGGGGGGCAGCCCCAGCATTTT.

The rearrangement joins TRBV5-5 to TRBJ1-2; D is unclear. The germline gives CDR1 SGHKS, CDR2 YYEKEE (reference sequence). This CDR3 region has 13 residues. V lost 6 bases, J lost 4 bases, and 13 bases lay in between. The CDR3 DNA reads TGTGCCAGCACTGGCCGGGATTTCTATGGCTACACCTTC. This codes for CASTGRDFYGYTF. The variable domain in full, completed from reference TRBV5-5 and TRBJ1-2, reads DAGVTQSPTHLIKTRGQQVTLRCSPISGHKSVSWYQQVLGQGPQFIFQYYEKEERGRGNFPDRFSARQFPNYSSELNVNALLLGDSALYLCASTGRDFYGYTFGSGTRLTVV.

V and J are TRBV29-1 and TRBJ2-5, with D possibly matching TRBD1 (5 bases). Germline CDR1 and CDR2: SQVTM and ANQGSEA. V shed 4 bases and J shed 5 bases, with 14 bases lying between them. There are 13 residues in the CDR3. This CDR3 reads CSVVRDSGETQYF. In nucleotides, the CDR3 is TGCAGCGTTGTCCGAGACAGTGGGGAGACCCAGTACTTC.

This chain connects TRBV5-1 to TRBJ2-1, with 9 positions matching TRBD2. Germline V gene sequence: CDR1 SGHRS, CDR2 YFSETQ. V was pared by 0 bases and J by 0 bases, with 1 base of the junction left unmatched. The CDR3 spans 16 residues. CDR3 residues: CASSLGLAASYNEQFF. The CDR3 DNA follows: TGCGCCAGCAGCTTGGGACTAGCGGCCTCCTACAATGAGCAGTTCTTC.

This chain links TRBV5-4 with TRBJ1-1, with D unclear. This CDR3 region has 14 residues. Trimming removed 1 base at V and 0 bases at J, with 7 bases between. Germline V gene data show CDR1 as SGHNT and CDR2 as YYREEE (reference sequence). Written as DNA, the CDR3 is TGTGCCAGCAGCTTGACGCCAATGAACACTGAAGCTTTCTTT. Its protein is CASSLTPMNTEAFF.

The V and J genes are TRBV5-6 and TRBJ1-5; D gene unclear. Trimming removed 5 bases at V and 4 bases at J, with 7 bases between. Germline lookup yields CDR1 SGHDT and CDR2 YYEEEE. The length of the CDR3 is 12 residues. Here the CDR3 DNA reads TGTGCCAGCAGTAGTTTAAATCAGCCCCAGCATTTT. It specifies CASSSLNQPQHF.

The CDR3 nucleotides read TGTGCCAGCAGCCCGCGGACAGGGGGCTTAGAGACCCAGTACTTC. Protein product: CASSPRTGGLETQYF. The rearrangement links TRBV7-9 to TRBJ2-5, with TRBD1 matching 11 bases. The CDR3 has 15 amino acids. The V segment lost 5 bases and the J segment 4 bases; nucleotides outside the gene matches: 6. Per the germline V gene, CDR1 is SEHNR and CDR2 is FQNEAQ (reference sequence).

This clone was detected a few times. The rearrangement joins TRBV9 to TRBJ1-4; the match to TRBD1 covers 9 bases. The CDR3 totals 15 residues. V shed 3 bases, J shed 8 bases, and the junction held 8 bases outside the gene matches. Germline CDR1 is SGDLS and CDR2 is YYNGEE. The CDR3, as DNA: TGTGCCAGCAGCGCCGACGGGACAGGGCGAGAAAAACTGTTTTTT. Protein: CASSADGTGREKLFF.

The chain carries TRBV18 and TRBJ1-3; TRBD1 is a possible D gene (6 bases). Per the germline V gene, CDR1 is KGHSH and CDR2 is LQKENI. The V end lost 5 bases, the J end lost 8 bases, and 10 bases lay between the germline ends. The CDR3 spans 12 residues. DNA for the CDR3: TGTGCCAGCTCATCGAAGGGGGACACCATATATTTT. Translation gives CASSSKGDTIYF.

V usage is TRBV28 and J usage is TRBJ1-5; D perhaps matches TRBD1 (5 bases). Trimming removed 6 bases at V and 7 bases at J, with 10 bases between. The CDR3 loop spans 12 amino acids. Germline CDR1 is MDHEN and CDR2 is SYDVKM. CDR3 region: CASRQARQPQHF. The DNA for the CDR3 is TGTGCCAGCAGACAGGCCCGGCAGCCCCAGCATTTT. The whole variable domain, filled in from reference TRBV28 and TRBJ1-5, reads DVKVTQSSRYLVKRTGEKVFLECVQDMDHENMFWYRQDPGLGLRLIYFSYDVKMKEKGDIPEGYSVSREKKERFSLILESASTNQTSMYLCASRQARQPQHFGDGTRLSIL.

The chain is built from TRBV6-5 and TRBJ1-5; no clear D gene. V dropped 2 bases and J dropped 3 bases, with 8 bases sitting between them. CDR1 is MNHEY and CDR2 is SVGAGI in the germline V gene. CDR3 length: 14 amino acids. The CDR3 coding sequence is TGTGCCAGCAGTTACGTCGGTTACAATCAGCCCCAGCATTTT. It is translated as CASSYVGYNQPQHF.

This clone was found once. The chain combines TRBV4-2 with TRBJ1-1; D uncertain. The CDR3 consists of 14 residues. V was pared by 0 bases and J by 3 bases, with 8 bases between. CDR1 is LGHNA, CDR2 YNFKEQ, per germline. This chain's CDR3 is CASSQDPAYTEAFF. The DNA of the CDR3 is TGTGCCAGCAGCCAAGATCCGGCATACACTGAAGCTTTCTTT.

The rearrangement joins TRBV24-1 to TRBJ2-1; 12 bases map to TRBD2. The CDR3 consists of 16 residues. Germline V gives CDR1 KGHDR, CDR2 SFDVKD. V lost 3 bases to trimming and J lost 3 bases; unmatched junction nucleotides: 2. The CDR3 DNA is TGTGCCACCAGTGATGCGACTAGCGGGGGCTACAATGAGCAGTTCTTC. The encoded protein is CATSDATSGGYNEQFF.

V and J are TRBV11-3 and TRBJ2-3; 7 bases match TRBD2. J lost 1 base, V lost 6 bases, and 10 bases had no gene match. The CDR3 contains 16 residues. Germline V CDR1 and CDR2: SGHNT, YENEEA. CDR3 region: CASRGGTRDGTDTQYF. CDR3 coding DNA: TGTGCCAGCAGGGGAGGGACCAGGGATGGCACAGATACGCAGTATTTT.

This clone appeared once. This rearrangement joins TRBV5-1 to TRBJ2-1; D unresolved. With 6 bases removed from V and 0 bases from J, the gap between germline ends came to 13 bases. Germline CDR1 and CDR2: SGHRS and YFSETQ. The CDR3 has 15 residues. CDR3 in DNA: TGCGCCAGCACCCTTTCGCCGAGCTCCTACAATGAGCAGTTCTTC. It codes for CASTLSPSSYNEQFF. The entire variable domain, with the rest obtained from reference TRBV5-1 and TRBJ2-1, is as follows: KAGVTQTPRYLIKTRGQQVTLSCSPISGHRSVSWYQQTPGQGLQFLFEYFSETQRNKGNFPGRFSGRQFSNSRSEMNVSTLELGDSALYLCASTLSPSSYNEQFFGPGTRLTVL.

The V and J genes are TRBV7-2 and TRBJ1-1; 7 bases align to TRBD1. CDR1 is SGHTA and CDR2 is FQGNSA in the germline V gene. After removal of 5 bases from V and 6 bases from J, the junction contained 12 bases not matched to a gene. The CDR3 has 15 amino acids. CDR3 in DNA: TGTGCCAGCAGCACTACCAACGACAGGGCCTCTGAAGCTTTCTTT. It yields the protein CASSTTNDRASEAFF.

The chain carries TRBV19 and TRBJ1-4; D perhaps matches TRBD1 (6 bases). The V end was cut by 7 bases, the J end by 1 base, with 7 bases between. CDR3 length: 13 amino acids. CDR1 is LNHDA and CDR2 is SQIVND in the germline V gene (reference sequence). CDR3 bases: TGTGCCAGTAACAGGGAAACTAATGAAAAACTGTTTTTT. It encodes CASNRETNEKLFF.

The CDR3 DNA follows: TGTGCCAGCAGTAAACTAGCGGGGGGCCTCTATGAGCAGTTCTTC. This translates into CASSKLAGGLYEQFF. This rearrangement joins TRBV27 to TRBJ2-1; 12 bases agree with TRBD2. Germline-derived CDR1 and CDR2 are MNHEY and SMNVEV (reference sequence). CDR3 length: 15 residues. The V and J ends lost 5 bases and 8 bases, in that order; junction bases with no gene match: 7.

V and J are TRBV19 and TRBJ1-1; D is ambiguous. Germline loops: CDR1 LNHDA, CDR2 SQIVND (reference sequence). Trimming removed 7 bases at V and 5 bases at J, with 20 bases between. This CDR3 has 15 amino acids. The CDR3 sequence is CASNANSWFYTEAFF. In DNA form, the CDR3 reads TGTGCCAGTAATGCGAACTCGTGGTTTTATACTGAAGCTTTCTTT.